Below are 25 T cell receptor beta chains sequenced from a single sample in a study of T-cell reconstitution after alpha-beta-depleted transplantation in children. As it was prepared, the TCRbeta library received unique molecular identifiers. A single record per CDR3 protein comes from TCRdb applying MiXCR to the PCR reads. This sample yields under 60,000 distinct CDR3 sequences, of which roughly 5% are seen a single time; 30% to 35% belongs to the top ten. The source was PBMCs, mostly from graft donor cells, collected 60 days after TCRalphabeta/CD19-depleted stem cell transplant. The origin of the receptors is a female patient aged 2-15 years who had a stem cell transplant for aplastic anemia, so the T cells may come from the graft donor.

This sequence joins TRBV7-2 and TRBJ2-2, with unresolved D. This CDR3 contains 14 residues. V was clipped by 4 bases and J by 6 bases, with 12 bases between them. Germline values: CDR1 SGHTA, CDR2 FQGNSA. The DNA for the CDR3 is TGTGCCAGCAGCTCCCCCTATGGAGCCGGGGAGCTGTTTTTT. Encoded protein: CASSSPYGAGELFF.

This clonotype was recorded many times. The chain has TRBV5-4 and TRBJ1-4, with 10 bases fitting TRBD1. V lost 4 bases, J lost 7 bases, and 4 bases stayed unmatched. CDR3 length: 14 amino acids. CDR1 and CDR2 from the germline V gene are SGHNT and YYREEE (reference sequence). For the CDR3, the DNA is TGTGCCAGCAGCACGGACAGGGGGGCTGAAAAACTGTTTTTT. It translates to CASSTDRGAEKLFF. The variable domain in full, with the rest retrieved from reference TRBV5-4 and TRBJ1-4, is ETGVTQSPTHLIKTRGQQVTLRCSSQSGHNTVSWYQQALGQGPQFIFQYYREEENGRGNFPPRFSGLQFPNYSSELNVNALELDDSALYLCASSTDRGAEKLFFGSGTQLSVL.

Notes on this clonotype: This clone may be a read error of a much larger clone one base away. Because the CDR3 is missing its conserved closing phenylalanine or tryptophan, this is likely a read error. J is TRBJ2-1 and V is TRBV20-1; the match to TRBD2 covers 7 bases. V lost 2 bases and J lost 3; bases outside the gene matches: 7. The CDR3 covers 15 residues. CDR1 and CDR2 (germline): DFQATT, SNEGSKA (reference sequence). The DNA of the CDR3 is TGCAGTGCTAGAAATCTAGCGGCCGTCTACAATGAGCAGTTCTCC. Translation: CSARNLAAVYNEQFS.

This clonotype was counted many times. The chain couples TRBV7-9 to TRBJ2-1; 7 bases map to TRBD2. After removal of 2 bases from V and 2 bases from J, the junction contained 6 bases not matched to a gene. This CDR3 spans 16 amino acids. Germline CDR1 is SEHNR and CDR2 is FQNEAQ (reference sequence). CDR3 loop: CASSLRREVTYNEQFF. CDR3 sequence (DNA): TGTGCCAGCAGCTTAAGACGGGAGGTTACCTACAATGAGCAGTTCTTC. Variable domain in full (rest from reference TRBV7-9 and TRBJ2-1): DTGVSQNPRHKITKRGQNVTFRCDPISEHNRLYWYRQTLGQGPEFLTYFQNEAQLEKSRLLSDRFSAERPKGSFSTLEIQRTEQGDSAMYLCASSLRREVTYNEQFFGPGTRLTVL.

This clonotype occurred many times. The rearrangement uses TRBV9 and TRBJ2-3, with TRBD2 matching over 8 bases. The germline gives CDR1 SGDLS, CDR2 YYNGEE. With 2 bases clipped from V and 0 bases from J, the junction kept 2 bases outside the gene matches. This CDR3 has 15 residues. This chain's CDR3 is CASSVLAGSTDTQYF. The CDR3 DNA reads TGTGCCAGCAGCGTCTTAGCGGGGAGCACAGATACGCAGTATTTT.

This clonotype was recorded many times. This rearrangement joins TRBV29-1 to TRBJ2-3; D unresolved. The CDR3 runs to 14 residues. Germline CDR1 SQVTM, CDR2 ANQGSEA. The ends were cut back, 1 base at V and 5 bases at J, with 13 bases in the middle. The CDR3 DNA is TGCAGCGTTGAAGCTAACGTCCGGGTAGATACGCAGTATTTT. Translating gives CSVEANVRVDTQYF.

In its sample, this clonotype was seen many times. The V and J genes are TRBV20-1 and TRBJ2-1, with 13 bases lining up with TRBD2. After removal of 0 bases from V and 4 bases from J, the junction contained 12 bases not matched to a gene. CDR1 and CDR2 (germline): DFQATT, SNEGSKA (reference sequence). The CDR3 totals 19 residues. CDR3 DNA: TGCAGTGCTAGAGATGCGGGACTAGCGGGAACCCGTCGTTACAATGAGCAGTTCTTC. Protein sequence: CSARDAGLAGTRRYNEQFF.

In its sample, this clonotype was seen many times. This rearrangement joins TRBV10-2 to TRBJ2-3, with 8 bases that match TRBD1. CDR3 length: 14 amino acids. Per germline, CDR1 WSHSY and CDR2 SAAADI. The J segment lost 3 bases and the V segment lost 6 bases, leaving 5 bases of the junction unmatched. The CDR3 nucleotides read TGCGCCAGCAGGGTACAGGGGGGAACAGATACGCAGTATTTT. Its translation: CASRVQGGTDTQYF.

This clonotype has at least ten counts. The chain is built from TRBV9 and TRBJ2-3, with 10 bases that match TRBD2. Germline CDR1 SGDLS, CDR2 YYNGEE. Trimming took 0 bases from V and 6 from J; bases not matched to a gene: 7. This CDR3 has 16 residues. The CDR3 is CASSVEGLAGADTQYF. The CDR3 region has the DNA TGTGCCAGCAGCGTAGAGGGTCTAGCGGGGGCTGATACGCAGTATTTT.

This clonotype came up many times. V gene TRBV5-1 combines with J gene TRBJ1-1; D gene ambiguous. The CDR3 consists of 12 residues. Trimming took 3 bases from V and 3 from J, leaving 6 bases between them. Germline-derived CDR1 and CDR2 are SGHRS and YFSETQ. CDR3 amino acids: CASSSGYTEAFF. The CDR3 DNA reads TGCGCCAGCAGCTCGGGGTACACTGAAGCTTTCTTT.

This clonotype was counted many times. J is TRBJ2-5 and V is TRBV10-3; the match to TRBD1 covers 8 bases. Germline loops: CDR1 ENHRY, CDR2 SYGVKD. There are 14 residues in the CDR3. V was clipped by 2 bases and J by 4 bases; unmatched bases: 3. DNA of the CDR3: TGTGCCATCAGTGAGCAGGGGGCTGGAGAGACCCAGTACTTC. Residues: CAISEQGAGETQYF.

This clonotype was recorded many times. This chain joins TRBV7-8 and TRBJ2-3; 9 bases align to TRBD1. Trimming took 5 bases from V and 4 from J; bases not matched to a gene: 13. The germline CDR1 and CDR2 sequences are SGHVS and FQNEAQ. The CDR3 spans 17 residues. The CDR3 sequence is CASSLIAGTGMADTQYF. The CDR3 DNA sequence: TGTGCCAGCAGCCTGATCGCCGGGACAGGGATGGCAGATACGCAGTATTTT.

The table lists this clonotype with many counts. The chain recombines TRBV7-3 with TRBJ2-7; maybe TRBD2 (5 bases). This CDR3 contains 13 residues. Trimming removed 2 bases from V and 4 bases from J, with 9 bases in between. CDR1 is SGHTA, CDR2 FQGTGA, per germline. The CDR3 DNA reads TGTGCCAGCAGCTTAGGGGAGCAATACGAGCAGTACTTC. Amino acids: CASSLGEQYEQYF.

This clonotype was counted between two and nine times. V is TRBV30 and J is TRBJ1-1; D not certain. Deletions cut 2 bases from V and 0 bases from J, with 4 bases between. This CDR3 spans 12 amino acids. CDR1 and CDR2 (germline): GTSNPN, SVGIG (reference sequence). CDR3 region: CAWSILNTEAFF. The CDR3, as DNA: TGTGCCTGGAGTATTTTGAACACTGAAGCTTTCTTT. The full variable domain, with the rest looked up from reference TRBV30 and TRBJ1-1, is SQTIHQWPATLVQPVGSPLSLECTVEGTSNPNLYWYRQAAGRGLQLLFYSVGIGQISSEVPQNLSASRPQDRQFILSSKKLLLSDSGFYLCAWSILNTEAFFGQGTRLTVV.

This clonotype was seen repeatedly, ten times or more. The genes are TRBV6-5 and TRBJ2-2; TRBD1 matches 7 bases. CDR3 length: 15 amino acids. Germline V lookup: CDR1 MNHEY, CDR2 SVGAGI. The ends lost 3 bases at V and 3 bases at J; junction bases unmatched: 4. CDR3 protein: CASSYLGTDTGELFF. CDR3 sequence (DNA): TGTGCCAGCAGTTATTTGGGGACAGACACCGGGGAGCTGTTTTTT.

This clonotype was detected ten times or more. This chain links TRBV20-1 with TRBJ2-1; 12 bases align to TRBD2. Trimming took 3 bases from V and 3 from J; bases not matched to a gene: 9. The CDR3 sequence is 17 residues long. Per germline, CDR1 DFQATT and CDR2 SNEGSKA (reference sequence). The CDR3 sequence is CSASPTSGGEGYNEQFF. Here the CDR3 DNA reads TGCAGTGCTAGCCCGACTAGCGGGGGAGAGGGCTACAATGAGCAGTTCTTC.

The chain links TRBV7-2 to TRBJ2-7; D remains ambiguous. Per germline, CDR1 SGHTA and CDR2 FQGNSA. V was shortened by 5 bases and J by 9 bases, with 14 bases between the two germline ends. The CDR3 totals 12 residues. The CDR3 DNA sequence: TGTGCCAGCAGCCAACCGAGAGGTGGGCAGTACGTC. Translating gives CASSQPRGGQYV.

This clonotype was seen many times. The chain recombines TRBV28 with TRBJ1-2; the match to TRBD1 covers 9 bases. The CDR3 sequence is 13 residues long. Germline V gene lookup returns CDR1 MDHEN and CDR2 SYDVKM. The V and J ends lost 5 bases and 13 bases, in that order; junction bases with no gene match: 11. Here the CDR3 DNA reads TGTGCCAGCAGTCGTGGACAGGGGCAATCATGCACCTTC. Translated: CASSRGQGQSCTF.

This clonotype was seen ten or more times. The chain uses TRBV20-1 and TRBJ1-4; no firm D call. Trimming took 4 bases from V and 6 from J, leaving 12 bases between them. The CDR3 extends over 13 amino acids. Germline V gives CDR1 DFQATT, CDR2 SNEGSKA (reference sequence). In DNA form, the CDR3 reads TGCAGTGCTATGGCCCCCTGGGATGAAAAACTGTTTTTT. This sequence encodes CSAMAPWDEKLFF.

This clonotype was found many times. V usage is TRBV12-3 or TRBV12-4 and J usage is TRBJ2-7, with 7 bases matching TRBD2. The CDR3 contains 14 residues. With 2 bases clipped from V and 0 bases from J, the junction kept 1 base outside the gene matches. This CDR3 reads CASSLLAASYEQYF. The CDR3 DNA sequence: TGTGCCAGCAGTTTACTAGCGGCCTCCTACGAGCAGTACTTC.

This clonotype was seen ten or more times. The V gene is TRBV12-3 or TRBV12-4, the J gene TRBJ1-4; D remains ambiguous. The V gene lost 2 bases and the J gene lost 6 bases, with 4 bases spanning the gap. The CDR3 runs to 12 residues. The CDR3 nucleotides read TGTGCCAGCAGTTTACACGATGAAAAACTGTTTTTT. The encoded protein is CASSLHDEKLFF.

This clonotype came up many times. The V and J genes are TRBV13 and TRBJ2-5; a weak D match, TRBD2 (6 bases). The CDR3 contains 21 residues. Trimming took off 4 bases at V and 3 bases at J, with 33 bases between the two ends. The germline gives CDR1 PRHDT, CDR2 FYEKMQ (reference sequence). In DNA form, the CDR3 reads TGTGCCAGCAGCTCCCAATGGGCGGTGGACGGGAGTGAATGGTTGGAAGAGACCCAGTACTTC. Translating it yields CASSSQWAVDGSEWLEETQYF.

This clonotype has more than one count but fewer than ten. The chain has TRBV2 and TRBJ1-6, with D tentatively TRBD1 (5 bases). Per germline, CDR1 SNHLY and CDR2 FYNNEI. V was shortened by 5 bases and J by 14 bases, with 19 bases between the two germline ends. There are 14 residues in the CDR3. Written as DNA, the CDR3 is TGTGCCAGCAGTTTTCTCCAGGGACCGAATACCCTCCACTTT. This gives the protein CASSFLQGPNTLHF.

Ten or more counts support this clonotype. The V and J genes are TRBV4-2 and TRBJ2-1, with D possibly matching TRBD2 (6 bases). The CDR3 is 17 residues long. Germline V CDR1 and CDR2: LGHNA, YNFKEQ. Trimming removed 5 bases from V and 3 bases from J, with 20 bases in between. The CDR3, as DNA: TGTGCCAGCAGCTCCCGGGCGGGGCACCCGGGCTACAATGAGCAGTTCTTC. Translating it yields CASSSRAGHPGYNEQFF.

At least ten counts were recorded for this clonotype. The chain recombines TRBV2 with TRBJ2-3; D perhaps matches TRBD1 (6 bases). The CDR3 loop spans 14 amino acids. Trimming stripped 8 bases from V and 1 base from J, with 13 bases between. The germline CDR1 and CDR2 sequences are SNHLY and FYNNEI. The chain's CDR3 is CASLATGRTDTQYF. For the CDR3, the DNA is TGTGCCAGCTTGGCCACAGGGCGCACAGATACGCAGTATTTT.